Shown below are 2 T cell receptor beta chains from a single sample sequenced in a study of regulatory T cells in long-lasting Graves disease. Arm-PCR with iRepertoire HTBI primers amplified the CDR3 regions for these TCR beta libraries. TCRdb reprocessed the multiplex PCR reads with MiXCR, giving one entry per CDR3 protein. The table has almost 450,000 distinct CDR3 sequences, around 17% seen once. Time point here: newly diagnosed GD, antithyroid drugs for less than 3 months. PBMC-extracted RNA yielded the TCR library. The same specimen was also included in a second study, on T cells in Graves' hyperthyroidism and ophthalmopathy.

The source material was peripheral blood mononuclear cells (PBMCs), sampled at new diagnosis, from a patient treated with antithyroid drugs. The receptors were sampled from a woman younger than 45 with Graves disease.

This CDR3 reads CASSQEGGQRSTDTQYF. As DNA, the CDR3 is TGTGCCAGCAGCCAGGAAGGGGGACAACGAAGTACAGATACGCAGTATTTT. The V call is TRBV5-4, the J call TRBJ2-3; a possible D gene is TRBD1 (6 bases). Germline V gene sequence: CDR1 SGHNT, CDR2 YYREEE (reference sequence). Trimming shortened V by 4 bases and J by 3 bases, and 21 bases separated the two germline ends. The CDR3 loop spans 17 amino acids.

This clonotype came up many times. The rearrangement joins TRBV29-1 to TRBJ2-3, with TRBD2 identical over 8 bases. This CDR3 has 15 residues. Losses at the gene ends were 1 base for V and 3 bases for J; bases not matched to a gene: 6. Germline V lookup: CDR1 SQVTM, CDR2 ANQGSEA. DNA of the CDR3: TGCAGCGTTGAAGTGACTAGCGCGGCGACAGATACGCAGTATTTT. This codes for CSVEVTSAATDTQYF.